This T cell receptor beta chain appears in the sequencing data of a study of T cells in Graves' hyperthyroidism and ophthalmopathy. The investigators amplified TCR beta CDR3 regions from RNA transcripts. First-round RT-PCR with HTBI primers amplified the TCR CDR3 region. MiXCR, applied by TCRdb to the multiplex PCR reads, yields one record per CDR3 protein. Of a few hundred thousand distinct CDR3 sequences in the sample, roughly 46% were seen once. CDR3 size: 15 residues. Between the trimmed V and J ends, which lost 1 base and 3 bases, there was a span of 13 bases. Germline lookup yields CDR1 SEHNR and CDR2 FQNEAQ (reference sequence).

This sequence originates from a woman aged 18-29 years with Graves' hyperthyroidism. The chain recombines TRBV7-9 with TRBJ2-7, with D possibly matching TRBD2 (6 bases). Sequencing used peripheral blood or thyroid tissue (not recorded which). The CDR3 is CASSLGLARDYEQYF. The CDR3 DNA follows: TGTGCCAGCAGCTTAGGTCTAGCGAGGGACTACGAGCAGTACTTC.